This T cell receptor (beta chain) was captured in a study of early T cells in non-severe SARS-CoV-2 infection. Study-wide background: The study sequenced bulk RNA from unsorted whole blood, with chains unpaired. Study-level results: A preference for anti-spike CD8 responses marked VDJdb matching, which missed private and CD4 specificities.

This clonotype was detected a few times. Antigen specificity is unknown. cDNA molecules, individually, were tagged with unique molecular identifiers. TCRdb fed the 5' RACE reads into MiXCR, producing one record per CDR3 protein. The data contain around 110,000 distinct CDR3 sequences, 11% of them singletons. Germline-derived CDR1 and CDR2 are LNHDA and SQIVND (reference sequence). CDR3 length: 12 amino acids. V lost 5 bases, J lost 10 bases, and 5 bases stayed unmatched. The gene calls are TRBV19 and TRBJ1-1; 9 bases fit TRBD1. The receptor was isolated from an adult who was a healthcare worker with PCR-confirmed SARS-CoV-2 infection or an uninfected control (not recorded which). Input material: whole blood. Written as DNA, the CDR3 is TGTGCCAGTAGTCCGGACAGGGGACGAGCTTTCTTT. Translating it yields CASSPDRGRAFF.